This T cell receptor beta chain came from a study of human T cells and chemical hapten exposure. Study-level information: In the sensitization step, 2% DPC was placed on about 2 cm by about 2 cm of upper inner arm skin. On the upper back, patch tests were applied with 0.01% DPC and read at 6 days. Study-level results: The study found that DPC sensitization did not change TCRs above 1 in 1000 frequency.

TCRdb re-derived calls from the RACE reads in MiXCR, one entry per CDR3 protein. Here the sample spans around 360,000 distinct CDR3 sequences, under 6.5% being singletons. The time point denotes: patch test 2, 6 weeks after DPC sensitization. The treatment: therapeutic diphenylcyclopropenone sensitization with weekly scalp DPC. With respect to this clonotype: The antigen remains unidentified.

The clonotype comes from a woman between 18 and 29 years old with alopecia areata. Some clones in this sample may be carry-over from other donors' samples. The sample here was whole blood, taken in connection with sensitization to the hapten diphenylcyclopropenone (DPC).

The CDR3 nucleotides read TGTGCCAGCAGGTCTACCCAGAGGGATTATACGCAGTATTTT. It yields the protein CASRSTQRDYTQYF. The rearrangement uses TRBV7-2 and TRBJ2-3, with TRBD2 as a possible D gene (5 bases). This CDR3 spans 14 amino acids. Trimming pared 6 bases from V and 7 bases from J, leaving 17 bases between. CDR1 and CDR2 (germline): SGHTA, FQGNSA.